The 21 T cell receptor beta chains in this list originate from one sample, sequenced in a study of blood T cell repertoires in COVID-19. Method: immunoSEQ multiplex PCR; TCRdb's copy keeps in-frame clones and lacks some. The sample carries about 200,000 clones, approximately 78% recorded once. Sequencing used peripheral blood. The receptors originated from a woman of 80 years or more with active or convalescent COVID-19.

The J gene is TRBJ1-2, the V gene TRBV5-1; TRBD1 might be the D (5 bases). Trimming removed 6 bases from V and 6 bases from J, with 18 bases in between. This CDR3 comprises 14 residues. CDR1 is SGHRS, CDR2 YFSETQ, per germline. For the CDR3, the DNA is TGCGCCAGCACACTCCTTGGGGCGGGGGATGGCTACACCTTC. Translated: CASTLLGAGDGYTF.

This chain links TRBV5-1 with TRBJ2-6; 9 positions agree with TRBD1. From germline, CDR1 is SGHRS and CDR2 YFSETQ. The CDR3 length is 18 residues. The V gene end was trimmed by 4 bases and the J gene end by 1 base; junction bases not matched to a gene: 9. The CDR3 nucleotides read TGCGCCAGCAGCAACCTCACAGGGGGCGCGTCTGGGGCCAACGTCCTGACTTTC. Translating gives CASSNLTGGASGANVLTF.

In this sample, this clone turned up once. This rearrangement joins TRBV7-6 to TRBJ1-2; D might be TRBD1 (6 bases). The germline V gene has CDR1 SGHVS and CDR2 FNYEAQ. The germline V and J ends were trimmed by 5 bases and 8 bases, with 18 bases remaining between them. This CDR3 spans 14 amino acids. The CDR3 bases are TGTGCCAGCAGCCCCTGGGGGCTGCTGCAAGGCTACACCTTC. As protein: CASSPWGLLQGYTF. Based on the CDR3 plus reference TRBV7-6 and TRBJ1-2, the full variable domain is GAGVSQSPRYKVTKRGQDVALRCDPISGHVSLYWYRQALGQGPEFLTYFNYEAQQDKSGLPNDRFSAERPEGSISTLTIQRTEQRDSAMYRCASSPWGLLQGYTFGSGTRLTVV.

This sequence joins TRBV5-4 and TRBJ2-4; D perhaps matches TRBD1 (6 bases). From germline, CDR1 is SGHNT and CDR2 YYREEE (reference sequence). Trimming shortened V by 0 bases and J by 6 bases, and 7 bases separated the two germline ends. The length of the CDR3 is 13 residues. CDR3 in amino acids: CASSLAGVNIQYF. The CDR3 DNA reads TGTGCCAGCAGCTTGGCAGGGGTAAACATTCAGTACTTC.

This clone was counted a few times. V is TRBV18 and J is TRBJ1-2; D is uncertain. The CDR3 covers 14 residues. Trimming pared 2 bases from V and 2 bases from J, leaving 9 bases between. Germline loops: CDR1 KGHSH, CDR2 LQKENI. The DNA for the CDR3 is TGTGCCAGCTCACCATTTCCGGAGAACTATGGCTACACCTTC. This sequence encodes CASSPFPENYGYTF.

This clone occurred a few times. The sample has other DNA sequences that encode this CDR3 too. The V and J genes are TRBV18 and TRBJ1-5, with D uncertain. Trimming pared 3 bases from V and 0 bases from J, leaving 3 bases between. Germline-derived CDR1 and CDR2 are KGHSH and LQKENI. This CDR3 comprises 13 residues. The CDR3 loop reads CASSPYSNQPQHF. In nucleotides, the CDR3 is TGTGCCAGCTCACCGTATAGCAATCAGCCCCAGCATTTT.

The chain has TRBV12-5 and TRBJ1-2; D not certain. Trimming took 3 bases from V and 4 from J, leaving 9 bases between them. Looked up from germline, CDR1 is LGHNT and CDR2 is FRNRAP. The CDR3 loop spans 13 amino acids. In DNA form, the CDR3 reads TGTGCTAGTGGTTTTTCCGGGATCTATGGCTACACCTTC. This encodes CASGFSGIYGYTF.

The chain joins TRBV7-2 to TRBJ2-5; 9 bases line up with TRBD2. V trimming: 5 bases; J trimming: 3 bases; junction bases outside the gene matches: 7. The V gene's germline CDR1 is SGHTA and CDR2 FQGNSA. The CDR3 has 15 residues. CDR3 protein: CASSLQRGEKETQYF. The DNA of the CDR3 is TGTGCCAGCAGCCTACAGCGGGGGGAGAAAGAGACCCAGTACTTC.

J is TRBJ1-2 and V is TRBV6-4; 8 nucleotides line up with TRBD1. The CDR3 is 16 amino acids. Germline V lookup: CDR1 MRHNA, CDR2 SNTAGT. Trimming removed 1 base from V and 8 bases from J; junction bases left unmatched: 12. CDR3 nucleotide sequence: TGTGCCAGCAGTGACTGTAGGAGACAGGGGATTTGGGGCTACACCTTC. Protein sequence: CASSDCRRQGIWGYTF.

The chain is built from TRBV10-3 and TRBJ2-5; 11 bases map to TRBD2. There are 18 residues in the CDR3. Germline loops: CDR1 ENHRY, CDR2 SYGVKD. V lost 0 bases to trimming and J lost 5 bases; unmatched junction nucleotides: 11. The chain's CDR3 is CAISESRSSGGNWETQYF. CDR3 in DNA: TGTGCCATCAGTGAGTCGAGATCTAGCGGGGGGAATTGGGAGACCCAGTACTTC.

This chain links TRBV28 with TRBJ1-4; D remains ambiguous. This CDR3 spans 20 amino acids. Germline assignment: CDR1 MDHEN and CDR2 SYDVKM. V lost 4 bases and J lost 10, with 34 bases in between. The CDR3 spells CASSSSQTGFRVKSGGKLFF. DNA for the CDR3: TGTGCCAGCAGTTCTTCACAGACGGGTTTTCGCGTGAAGTCGGGAGGAAAACTGTTTTTT.

This rearrangement joins TRBV7-8 to TRBJ1-5; unclear D gene. Per the germline V gene, CDR1 is SGHVS and CDR2 is FQNEAQ. Trimming took 1 base from V and 3 from J, leaving 13 bases between them. The CDR3 has 16 amino acids. CDR3: CASSLGSFGSNQPQHF. In nucleotides, the CDR3 is TGTGCCAGCAGCTTAGGTTCTTTCGGTTCCAATCAGCCCCAGCATTTT. Based on the CDR3 plus reference TRBV7-8 and TRBJ1-5, the full variable domain is GAGVSQSPRYKVAKRGQDVALRCDPISGHVSLFWYQQALGQGPEFLTYFQNEAQLDKSGLPSDRFFAERPEGSVSTLKIQRTQQEDSAVYLCASSLGSFGSNQPQHFGDGTRLSIL.

This sequence joins TRBV20-1 and TRBJ2-5; D not certain. Germline V lookup: CDR1 DFQATT, CDR2 SNEGSKA (reference sequence). The CDR3 totals 14 residues. V lost 3 bases and J 5 bases, leaving 16 bases between the germline ends. CDR3 region: CSASLSPSRETQYF. CDR3 in DNA: TGCAGTGCTAGTCTTAGCCCGAGCCGGGAGACCCAGTACTTC.

The J gene is TRBJ1-1, the V gene TRBV11-2, with a tentative D call TRBD1 (6 bases). The CDR3 spans 14 residues. In germline, CDR1 is SGHAT, CDR2 FQNNGV. V was pared by 4 bases and J by 3 bases, with 12 bases between. The CDR3 DNA sequence: TGTGCCAGCAGCTCAGGGGTTTTTCACACTGAAGCTTTCTTT. Amino acids: CASSSGVFHTEAFF. Based on the CDR3 plus reference TRBV11-2 and TRBJ1-1, the full variable domain is EAGVAQSPRYKIIEKRQSVAFWCNPISGHATLYWYQQILGQGPKLLIQFQNNGVVDDSQLPKDRFSAERLKGVDSTLKIQPAKLEDSAVYLCASSSGVFHTEAFFGQGTRLTVV.

The gene calls are TRBV7-2 and TRBJ1-2, with unresolved D. The V gene lost 0 bases and the J gene lost 4 bases, with 6 bases spanning the gap. Per the germline V gene, CDR1 is SGHTA and CDR2 is FQGNSA. The CDR3 extends over 13 amino acids. The CDR3 here is CASSLANSYGYTF. CDR3 nucleotides: TGTGCCAGCAGCTTAGCTAACAGCTATGGCTACACCTTC. Using reference TRBV7-2 and TRBJ1-2 for the parts outside the CDR3, the full variable domain is GAGVSQSPSNKVTEKGKDVELRCDPISGHTALYWYRQSLGQGLEFLIYFQGNSAPDKSGLPSDRFSAERTGGSVSTLTIQRTQQEDSAVYLCASSLANSYGYTFGSGTRLTVV.

The J gene is TRBJ2-2, the V gene TRBV9, with D possibly TRBD2 on 5 matching bases. CDR1 SGDLS and CDR2 YYNGEE come from the germline V gene. The ends were cut back, 5 bases at V and 4 bases at J, with 15 bases in the middle. This CDR3 spans 15 amino acids. The CDR3 bases are TGTGCCAGCAGTGAGGGAGTATGGGGCACCGGGGAGCTGTTTTTT. Translated: CASSEGVWGTGELFF.

This clone is a singleton in its sample. The CDR3 sequence is CASSSWRAGAVAKNIQYF. The DNA of the CDR3 is TGTGCCAGCAGTTCCTGGAGAGCGGGGGCCGTAGCCAAAAACATTCAGTACTTC. The rearrangement links TRBV28 to TRBJ2-4; 8 bases agree with TRBD2. CDR3 length: 18 residues. CDR1 and CDR2 (germline): MDHEN, SYDVKM. The junction had 11 bases not matched to a gene; V was cut back by 4 bases and J by 0 bases.

This clone was seen only a few times. The chain recombines TRBV7-7 with TRBJ1-1, with TRBD1 as a possible D gene (6 bases). CDR1 SSHAT and CDR2 FNYEAQ come from the germline V gene (reference sequence). Between the trimmed V and J ends, which lost 5 bases and 2 bases, there was a span of 15 bases. There are 15 residues in the CDR3. The CDR3 DNA follows: TGTGCCAGCAGCCCCCGGACAGACCTAAACACTGAAGCTTTCTTT. Amino acids: CASSPRTDLNTEAFF.

V and J are TRBV12-5 and TRBJ1-1, with D unresolved. CDR3 length: 19 residues. CDR1 LGHNT and CDR2 FRNRAP come from the germline V gene. V was shortened by 2 bases and J by 6 bases, with 28 bases between the two germline ends. The CDR3 region is CASGLFPILGYGRGAEAFF. CDR3 nucleotides: TGTGCTAGTGGTTTGTTTCCAATTTTGGGATACGGGAGAGGTGCTGAAGCTTTCTTT.

CDR3 in DNA: TGTGCCAGCAGGCGGGGCCGCGTCACCGGGGAGCTGTTTTTT. Protein product: CASRRGRVTGELFF. The V call is TRBV6-5, the J call TRBJ2-2, with a possible D match to TRBD2 (6 bases). Germline-derived CDR1 and CDR2 are MNHEY and SVGAGI. This CDR3 comprises 14 residues. V lost 6 bases, J lost 4 bases, and 12 bases lay in between.

This chain links TRBV11-2 with TRBJ2-1; D might be TRBD1 (6 bases). This CDR3 is 13 amino acids long. V was shortened by 3 bases and J by 4 bases, with 7 bases between the two germline ends. Germline-derived CDR1 and CDR2 are SGHAT and FQNNGV. The chain's CDR3 is CASSLGAYNEQFF. CDR3 DNA: TGTGCCAGCAGCTTGGGGGCTTACAATGAGCAGTTCTTC.